This T cell receptor beta chain was sequenced in a study of tumor-infiltrating lymphocytes in primary liver carcinoma. This clonotype was seen once. Investigators took RNA and DNA out together from 20-30 mg of unsorted bulk tissue. cDNA specific to TCR beta was made from approximately 0.55 ug of total RNA, with a constant-region primer employed for priming. Slightly modified ARM-PCR with three nested multiplex PCR rounds yielded TCR beta libraries. Rounds one and two of PCR, each of roughly 10 cycles, were primed with TRBV1-TRBV30 forward primers and a C-beta reverse primer. MiXCR, applied by TCRdb to the multiplex PCR reads, yields one record per CDR3 protein. The table records about 200,000 distinct CDR3 sequences, 70% to 90% of them present only once. The V gene's germline CDR1 is SGHAT and CDR2 FQDESV (reference sequence). The V end lost 5 bases, the J end lost 10 bases, and 27 bases lay between the germline ends. This CDR3 is 16 amino acids long.

Specimen: tumor tissue from primary liver carcinoma. The source is a man aged 35 to 55 with primary liver carcinoma and hepatitis B virus infection. The rearrangement uses TRBV11-1 and TRBJ2-7; D may be TRBD1 or TRBD2 (5 bases each). CDR3 DNA sequence: TGTGCCAGCAGCCTGCGTGTCAGGACGTCCCTGGGGGAACAGTACTTC. The encoded protein is CASSLRVRTSLGEQYF. The whole variable domain, remainder taken from reference TRBV11-1 and TRBJ2-7, is EAEVAQSPRYKITEKSQAVAFWCDPISGHATLYWYRQILGQGPELLVQFQDESVVDDSQLPKDRFSAERLKGVDSTLKIQPAELGDSAMYLCASSLRVRTSLGEQYFGPGTRLTVT.